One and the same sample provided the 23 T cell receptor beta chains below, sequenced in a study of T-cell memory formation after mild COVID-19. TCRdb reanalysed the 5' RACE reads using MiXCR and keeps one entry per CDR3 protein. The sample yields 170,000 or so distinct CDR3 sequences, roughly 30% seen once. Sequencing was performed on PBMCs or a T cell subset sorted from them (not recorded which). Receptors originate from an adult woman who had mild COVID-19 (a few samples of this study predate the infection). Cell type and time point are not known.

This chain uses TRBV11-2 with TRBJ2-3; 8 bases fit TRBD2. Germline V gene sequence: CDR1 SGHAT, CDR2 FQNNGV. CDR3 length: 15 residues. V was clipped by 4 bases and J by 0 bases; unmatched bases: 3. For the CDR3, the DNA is TGTGCCAGCAGCTCGGGGGGGTATAGCACAGATACGCAGTATTTT. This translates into CASSSGGYSTDTQYF.

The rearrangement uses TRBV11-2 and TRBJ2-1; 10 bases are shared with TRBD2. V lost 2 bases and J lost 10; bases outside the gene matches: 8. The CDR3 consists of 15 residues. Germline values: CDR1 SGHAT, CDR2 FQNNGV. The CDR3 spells CASSLLASGGREQFF. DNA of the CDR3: TGTGCCAGCAGCTTATTGGCTAGCGGGGGCCGCGAGCAGTTCTTC.

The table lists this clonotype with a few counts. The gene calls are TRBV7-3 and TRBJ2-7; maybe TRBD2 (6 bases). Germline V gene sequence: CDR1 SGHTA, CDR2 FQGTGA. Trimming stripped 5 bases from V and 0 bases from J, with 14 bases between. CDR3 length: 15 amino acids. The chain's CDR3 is CASSEGLGSSYEQYF. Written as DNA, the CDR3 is TGTGCCAGCAGCGAGGGACTGGGGAGCTCCTACGAGCAGTACTTC.

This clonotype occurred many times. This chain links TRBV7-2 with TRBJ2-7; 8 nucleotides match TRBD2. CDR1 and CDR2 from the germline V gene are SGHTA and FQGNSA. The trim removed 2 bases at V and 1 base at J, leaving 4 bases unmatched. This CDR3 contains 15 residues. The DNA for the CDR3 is TGTGCCAGCAGCTTATACAGCGGGGGATCCTACGAGCAGTACTTC. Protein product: CASSLYSGGSYEQYF.

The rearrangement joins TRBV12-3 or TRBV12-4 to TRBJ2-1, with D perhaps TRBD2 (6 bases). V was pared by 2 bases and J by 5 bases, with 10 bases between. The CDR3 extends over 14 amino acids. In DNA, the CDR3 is TGTGCCAGCAGTTTACGCAGGGAGGACAATGAGCAGTTCTTC. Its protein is CASSLRREDNEQFF.

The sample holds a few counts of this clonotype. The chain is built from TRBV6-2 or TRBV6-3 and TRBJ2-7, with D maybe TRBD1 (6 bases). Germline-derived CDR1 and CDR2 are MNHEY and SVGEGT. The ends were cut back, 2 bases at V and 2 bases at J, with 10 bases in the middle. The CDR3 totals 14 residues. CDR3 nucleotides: TGTGCCAGCAGTTACAGGACAGCAGCCTACGAGCAGTACTTC. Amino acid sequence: CASSYRTAAYEQYF.

This CDR3 is CASSDSSGSKDGELFF. DNA of the CDR3: TGTGCCAGCAGCGATTCTAGCGGGAGCAAGGACGGGGAGCTGTTTTTT. The chain uses TRBV9 and TRBJ2-2, with 10 bases aligning to TRBD2. The CDR3 totals 16 residues. CDR1 and CDR2 (germline): SGDLS, YYNGEE. After removal of 3 bases from V and 7 bases from J, the junction contained 9 bases not matched to a gene.

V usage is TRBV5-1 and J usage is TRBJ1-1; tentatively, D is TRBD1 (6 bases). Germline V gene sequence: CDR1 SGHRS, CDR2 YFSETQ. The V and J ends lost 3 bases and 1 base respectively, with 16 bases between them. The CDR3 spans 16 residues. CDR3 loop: CASSWGSGQRNTEAFF. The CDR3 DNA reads TGCGCCAGCAGCTGGGGGTCAGGACAGAGGAACACTGAAGCTTTCTTT. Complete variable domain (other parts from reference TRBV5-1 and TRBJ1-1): KAGVTQTPRYLIKTRGQQVTLSCSPISGHRSVSWYQQTPGQGLQFLFEYFSETQRNKGNFPGRFSGRQFSNSRSEMNVSTLELGDSALYLCASSWGSGQRNTEAFFGQGTRLTVV.

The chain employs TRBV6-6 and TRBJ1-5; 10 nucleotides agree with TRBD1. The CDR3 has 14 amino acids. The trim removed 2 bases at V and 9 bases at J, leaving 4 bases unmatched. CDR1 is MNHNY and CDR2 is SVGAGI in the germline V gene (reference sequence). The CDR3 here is CASSYGTGDVPQHF. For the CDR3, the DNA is TGTGCCAGCAGTTACGGGACAGGGGATGTGCCCCAGCATTTT.

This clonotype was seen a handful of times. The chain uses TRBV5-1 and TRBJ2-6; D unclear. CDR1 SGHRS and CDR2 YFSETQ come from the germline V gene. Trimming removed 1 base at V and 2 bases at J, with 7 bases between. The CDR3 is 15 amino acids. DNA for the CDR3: TGCGCCAGCAGCTTGTCCAGGCCTGGGGCCAACGTCCTGACTTTC. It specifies CASSLSRPGANVLTF.

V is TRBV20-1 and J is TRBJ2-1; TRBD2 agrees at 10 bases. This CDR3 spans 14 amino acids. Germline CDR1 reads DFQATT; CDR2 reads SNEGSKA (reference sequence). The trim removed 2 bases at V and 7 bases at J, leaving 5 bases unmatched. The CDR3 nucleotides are TGCAGTGCTAGACCTACTAGCGGGGAGAATGAGCAGTTCTTC. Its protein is CSARPTSGENEQFF.

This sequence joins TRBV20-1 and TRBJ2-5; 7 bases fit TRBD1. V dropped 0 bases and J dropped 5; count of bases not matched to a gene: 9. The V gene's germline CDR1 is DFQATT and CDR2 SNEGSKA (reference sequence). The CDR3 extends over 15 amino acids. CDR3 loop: CSARDLDRVGETQYF. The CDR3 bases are TGCAGTGCTAGAGATCTCGACAGGGTGGGGGAGACCCAGTACTTC.

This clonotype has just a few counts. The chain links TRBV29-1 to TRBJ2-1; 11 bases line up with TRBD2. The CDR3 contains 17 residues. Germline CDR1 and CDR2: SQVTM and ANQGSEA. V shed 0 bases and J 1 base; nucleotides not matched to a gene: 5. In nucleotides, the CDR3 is TGCAGCGTTGAAGAATGGCTAGCGGGAGGTTCCTACAATGAGCAGTTCTTC. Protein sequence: CSVEEWLAGGSYNEQFF.

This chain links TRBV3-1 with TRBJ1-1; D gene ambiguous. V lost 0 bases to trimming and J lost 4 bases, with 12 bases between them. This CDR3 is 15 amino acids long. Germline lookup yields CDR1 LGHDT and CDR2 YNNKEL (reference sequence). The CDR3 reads CASSQDMLAVTEAFF. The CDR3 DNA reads TGTGCCAGCAGCCAAGATATGTTGGCGGTCACTGAAGCTTTCTTT.

The CDR3 DNA is TGTGCCAGCAGCATGATCGCAGGGCGGGACACTGAAGCTTTCTTT. This translates into CASSMIAGRDTEAFF. The V and J genes are TRBV7-9 and TRBJ1-1, with D tentatively TRBD1 (5 bases). The V gene lost 5 bases and the J gene lost 3 bases, with 16 bases spanning the gap. Germline V lookup: CDR1 SEHNR, CDR2 FQNEAQ (reference sequence). This CDR3 region has 15 residues.

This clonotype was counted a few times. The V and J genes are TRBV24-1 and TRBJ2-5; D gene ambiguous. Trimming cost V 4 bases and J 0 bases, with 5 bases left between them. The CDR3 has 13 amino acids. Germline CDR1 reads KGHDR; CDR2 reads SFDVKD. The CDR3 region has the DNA TGTGCCACCAGTGAAACTTACCAAGAGACCCAGTACTTC. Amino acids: CATSETYQETQYF.

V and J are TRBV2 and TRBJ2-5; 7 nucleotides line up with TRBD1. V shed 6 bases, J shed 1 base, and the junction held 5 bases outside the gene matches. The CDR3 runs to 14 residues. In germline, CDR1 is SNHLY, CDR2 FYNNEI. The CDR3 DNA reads TGTGCCAGCAGGGTACAGGGGATCCAAGAGACCCAGTACTTC. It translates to CASRVQGIQETQYF.

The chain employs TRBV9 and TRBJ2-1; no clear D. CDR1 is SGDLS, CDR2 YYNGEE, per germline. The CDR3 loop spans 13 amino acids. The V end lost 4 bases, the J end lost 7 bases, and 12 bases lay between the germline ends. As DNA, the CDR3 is TGTGCCAGCAGCACCATGCCCGGGAATGAGCAGTTCTTC. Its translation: CASSTMPGNEQFF.

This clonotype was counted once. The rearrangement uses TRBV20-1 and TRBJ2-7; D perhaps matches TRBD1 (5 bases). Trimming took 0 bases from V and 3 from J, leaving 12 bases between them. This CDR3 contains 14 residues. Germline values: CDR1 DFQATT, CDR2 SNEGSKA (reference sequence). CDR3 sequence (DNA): TGCAGTGCTAGAGACAGGGCTGCTTTCTACGAGCAGTACTTC. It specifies CSARDRAAFYEQYF.

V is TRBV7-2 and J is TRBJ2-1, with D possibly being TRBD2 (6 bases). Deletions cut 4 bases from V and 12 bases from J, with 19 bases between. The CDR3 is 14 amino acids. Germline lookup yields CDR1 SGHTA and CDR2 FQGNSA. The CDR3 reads CASSSGTGSAGQFF. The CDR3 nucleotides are TGTGCCAGCAGCTCAGGGACTGGGAGTGCAGGGCAGTTCTTC.

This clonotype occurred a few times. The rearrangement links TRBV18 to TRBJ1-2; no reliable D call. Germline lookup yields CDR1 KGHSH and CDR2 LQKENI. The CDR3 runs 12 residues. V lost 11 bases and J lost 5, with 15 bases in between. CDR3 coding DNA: TGTGCCTCACCACGGCAGCGGTATGGCTACACCTTC. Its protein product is CASPRQRYGYTF.

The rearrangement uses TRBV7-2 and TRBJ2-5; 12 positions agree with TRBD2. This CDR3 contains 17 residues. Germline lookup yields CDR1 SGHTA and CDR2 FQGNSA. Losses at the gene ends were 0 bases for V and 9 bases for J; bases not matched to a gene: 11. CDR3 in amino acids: CASSLAFLAGGPGAQYF. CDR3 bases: TGTGCCAGCAGCTTAGCGTTCCTAGCGGGAGGGCCGGGGGCCCAGTACTTC. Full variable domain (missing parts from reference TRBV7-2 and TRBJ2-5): GAGVSQSPSNKVTEKGKDVELRCDPISGHTALYWYRQSLGQGLEFLIYFQGNSAPDKSGLPSDRFSAERTGGSVSTLTIQRTQQEDSAVYLCASSLAFLAGGPGAQYFGPGTRLLVL.

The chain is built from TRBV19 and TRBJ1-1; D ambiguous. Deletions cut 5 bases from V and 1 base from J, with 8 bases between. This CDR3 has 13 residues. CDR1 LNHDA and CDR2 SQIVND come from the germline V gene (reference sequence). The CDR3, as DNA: TGTGCCAGTAGTTATAGACCGAACACTGAAGCTTTCTTT. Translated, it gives CASSYRPNTEAFF.